One and the same sample provided the 4 T cell receptor beta chains below, sequenced in a study of ipilimumab plus nivolumab after autologous stem cell transplantation. Here immunoSEQ multiplex PCR was the method, and the copy in TCRdb shows in-frame clones only, minus some. The table records about 9,800 clones, almost 70% of them present only once. Material: PBMCs, obtained in a trial of ipilimumab plus nivolumab as post-transplant consolidation. The origin of the receptors is a female donor with multiple myeloma.

The chain recombines TRBV29-1 with TRBJ1-2; 7 bases match TRBD1. The germline V gene has CDR1 SQVTM and CDR2 ANQGSEA. This CDR3 region has 15 residues. After removal of 1 base from V and 2 bases from J, the junction contained 7 bases not matched to a gene. For the CDR3, the DNA is TGCAGCGTTGAAGGTCCGGGACAGATAAACTATGGCTACACCTTC. Protein: CSVEGPGQINYGYTF.

This chain links TRBV19 with TRBJ1-5; D is unclear. The germline V gene encodes CDR1 LNHDA and CDR2 SQIVND (reference sequence). V was clipped by 0 bases and J by 3 bases, with 15 bases between them. This CDR3 spans 17 amino acids. CDR3 sequence (DNA): TGTGCCAGTAGTATAGACCCGCTTAGGCCAGACAATCAGCCCCAGCATTTT. Amino acids: CASSIDPLRPDNQPQHF.

The chain has TRBV28 and TRBJ1-3; TRBD1 matches at 8 bases. V dropped 2 bases and J dropped 11; count of bases not matched to a gene: 2. Looked up from germline, CDR1 is MDHEN and CDR2 is SYDVKM. The CDR3 is 12 amino acids. Here the CDR3 reads CASSLETGAIYF. The CDR3 DNA reads as TGTGCCAGCAGTTTAGAGACAGGGGCCATATATTTT.

The chain recombines TRBV9 with TRBJ2-1; the D gene is possibly TRBD2 (6 bases). Looked up from germline, CDR1 is SGDLS and CDR2 is YYNGEE. The CDR3 contains 17 residues. V lost 3 bases to trimming and J lost 0 bases, with 16 bases between them. The CDR3 DNA sequence: TGTGCCAGCAGCGCCGGTGGGGGGAGGAGCTCCTACAATGAGCAGTTCTTC. Translating it yields CASSAGGGRSSYNEQFF.